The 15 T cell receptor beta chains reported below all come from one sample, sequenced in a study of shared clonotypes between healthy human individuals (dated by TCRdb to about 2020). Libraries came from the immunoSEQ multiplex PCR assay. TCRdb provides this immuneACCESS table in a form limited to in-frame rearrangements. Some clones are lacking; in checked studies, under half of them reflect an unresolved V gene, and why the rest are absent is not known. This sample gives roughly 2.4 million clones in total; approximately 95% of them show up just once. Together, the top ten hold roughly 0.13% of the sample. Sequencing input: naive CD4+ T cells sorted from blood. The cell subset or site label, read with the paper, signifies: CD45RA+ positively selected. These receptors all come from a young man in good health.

The CDR3 loop reads CASSFGGLAYNEQFF. The CDR3 bases are TGTGCCAGCAGCTTCGGGGGGCTTGCCTACAATGAGCAGTTCTTC. The chain links TRBV11-1 to TRBJ2-1; maybe TRBD2 (7 bases). V dropped 3 bases and J dropped 2 bases, with 11 bases sitting between them. Germline lookup yields CDR1 SGHAT and CDR2 FQDESV (reference sequence). The CDR3 sequence is 15 residues long.

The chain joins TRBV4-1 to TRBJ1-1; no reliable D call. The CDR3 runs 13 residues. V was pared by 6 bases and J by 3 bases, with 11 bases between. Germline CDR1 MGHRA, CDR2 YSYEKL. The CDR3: CASRQNTDTEAFF. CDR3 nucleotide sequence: TGCGCCAGCAGACAAAATACTGACACTGAAGCTTTCTTT.

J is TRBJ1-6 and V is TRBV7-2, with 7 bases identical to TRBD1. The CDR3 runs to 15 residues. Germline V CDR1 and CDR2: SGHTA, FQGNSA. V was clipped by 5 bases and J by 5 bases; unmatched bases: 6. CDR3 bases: TGTGCCAGCAGCCCCAATCAGGGGGATAATTCACCCCTCCACTTT. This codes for CASSPNQGDNSPLHF.

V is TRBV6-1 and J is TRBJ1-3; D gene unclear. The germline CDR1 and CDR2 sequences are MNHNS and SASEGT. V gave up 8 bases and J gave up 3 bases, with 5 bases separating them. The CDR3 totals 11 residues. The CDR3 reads CASGSGNTIYF. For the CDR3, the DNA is TGTGCCAGCGGAAGTGGAAACACCATATATTTT.

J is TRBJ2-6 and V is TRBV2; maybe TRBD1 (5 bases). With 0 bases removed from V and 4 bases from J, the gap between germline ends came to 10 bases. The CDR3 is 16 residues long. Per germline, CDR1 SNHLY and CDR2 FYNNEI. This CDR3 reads CASSEAKGFGANVLTF. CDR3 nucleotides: TGTGCCAGCAGTGAAGCGAAGGGGTTCGGGGCCAACGTCCTGACTTTC.

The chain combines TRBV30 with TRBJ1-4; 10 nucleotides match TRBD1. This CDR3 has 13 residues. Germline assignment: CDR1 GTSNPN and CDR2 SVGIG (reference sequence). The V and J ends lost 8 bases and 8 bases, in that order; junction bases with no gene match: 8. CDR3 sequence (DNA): TGTGCCGGTCAGACAGGGGGCGTCGAAAAACTGTTTTTT. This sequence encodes CAGQTGGVEKLFF.

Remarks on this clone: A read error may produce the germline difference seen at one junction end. CDR3 residues: CASSLASGVQETQYF. In nucleotides, the CDR3 is TGTGCTAGCAGCTTAGCTAGCGGGGTACAAGAGACCCAGTACTTC. This sequence joins TRBV7-7 and TRBJ2-5; 9 nucleotides align to TRBD2. The CDR3 has 15 residues. The germline V gene has CDR1 SSHAT and CDR2 FNYEAQ (reference sequence). Combining the CDR3 with reference TRBV7-7 and TRBJ2-5 gives the whole variable domain GAGVSQSPRYKVTKRGQDVTLRCDPISSHATLYWYQQALGQGPEFLTYFNYEAQPDKSGLPSDRFSAERPEGSISTLTIQRTEQRDSAMYRCASSLASGVQETQYFGPGTRLLVL.

Written as DNA, the CDR3 is TGTGCCAGCAGCCCGGGACAGGGACGGTGGGAGACCCAGTACTTC. Amino acid sequence: CASSPGQGRWETQYF. The chain recombines TRBV27 with TRBJ2-5; 9 bases map to TRBD1. Trimming took 6 bases from V and 5 from J; bases not matched to a gene: 10. CDR1 and CDR2 from the germline V gene are MNHEY and SMNVEV (reference sequence). The CDR3 sequence is 15 residues long.

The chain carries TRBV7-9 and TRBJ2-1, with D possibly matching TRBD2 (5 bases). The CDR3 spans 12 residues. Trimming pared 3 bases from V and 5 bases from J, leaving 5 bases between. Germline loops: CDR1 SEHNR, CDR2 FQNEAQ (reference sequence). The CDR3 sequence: CASSFGDNEQFF. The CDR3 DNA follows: TGTGCCAGCAGCTTCGGGGACAATGAGCAGTTCTTC.

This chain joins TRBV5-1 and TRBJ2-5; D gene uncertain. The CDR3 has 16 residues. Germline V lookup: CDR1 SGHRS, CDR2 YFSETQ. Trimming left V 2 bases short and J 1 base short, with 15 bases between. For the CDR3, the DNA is TGCGCCAGCAGCTTAAGTAGGCAGCCTCCCCAAGAGACCCAGTACTTC. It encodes CASSLSRQPPQETQYF.

The CDR3 sequence is CASSLGSGVQDTQYF. For the CDR3, the DNA is TGTGCCAGCAGCTTAGGTAGCGGGGTCCAAGATACGCAGTATTTT. The V and J genes are TRBV7-9 and TRBJ2-3; 8 bases align to TRBD2. The CDR3 consists of 15 residues. Per the germline V gene, CDR1 is SEHNR and CDR2 is FQNEAQ (reference sequence). Trimming took 1 base from V and 5 from J; bases not matched to a gene: 5.

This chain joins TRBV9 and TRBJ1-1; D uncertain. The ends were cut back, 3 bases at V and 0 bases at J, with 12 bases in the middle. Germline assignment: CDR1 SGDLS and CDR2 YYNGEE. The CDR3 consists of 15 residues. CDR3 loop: CASSGRPKLNTEAFF. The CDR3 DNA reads TGTGCCAGCAGCGGTCGACCGAAGTTGAACACTGAAGCTTTCTTT.

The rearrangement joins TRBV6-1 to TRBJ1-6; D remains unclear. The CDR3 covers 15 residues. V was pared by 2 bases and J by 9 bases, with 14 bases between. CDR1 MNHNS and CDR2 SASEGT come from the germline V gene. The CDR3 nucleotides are TGTGCCAGCAGTGAATCCGGGCCGTGGATTTCACCCCTCCACTTT. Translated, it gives CASSESGPWISPLHF.

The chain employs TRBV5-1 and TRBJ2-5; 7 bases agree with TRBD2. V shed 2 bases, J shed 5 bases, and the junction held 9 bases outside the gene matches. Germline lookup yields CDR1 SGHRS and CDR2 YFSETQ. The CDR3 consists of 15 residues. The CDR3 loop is CASSFQAGFGETQYF. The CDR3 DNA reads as TGCGCCAGCAGCTTTCAAGCGGGGTTTGGGGAGACCCAGTACTTC.

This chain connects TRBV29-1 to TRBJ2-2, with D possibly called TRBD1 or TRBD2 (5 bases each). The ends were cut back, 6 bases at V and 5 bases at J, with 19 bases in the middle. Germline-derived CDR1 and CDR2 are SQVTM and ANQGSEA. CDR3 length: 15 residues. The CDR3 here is CSVNDRGKGTGELFF. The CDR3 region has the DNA TGCAGCGTCAACGACAGAGGGAAGGGGACCGGGGAGCTGTTTTTT.